The T cell receptor beta chain under discussion was sequenced for a study of blood T cell repertoires in COVID-19 (TCRdb year 2020). Background on the whole study: Samples from collaborators originated in the United States, Italy and Spain and spanned both the acute and convalescent phases of COVID-19. The repertoires were made available in a free public database intended to serve as a resource for research on the immune response to SARS-CoV-2. Samples came from the ongoing ImmuneRACE study (first 160 participants) plus 1,254 subjects from 6 global collaborators. The material from the prospective study consisted of cDNA or gDNA derived from T cells, B-cell-depleted T cells, or PBMCs. A de-identified subject ID, COVID-19 status, age in years and sex were almost always included in the sample metadata. The dataset comprised deeply sampled blood TCRbeta repertoires from subjects exposed to, actively infected with, or recovered from COVID-19. Where available, HLA class I and class II types were taken from metadata supplied by the sample provider and were not determined by assay-based typing. Paper-wide results and their limitations: The quantity of clinical and demographic metadata differed by source and by participant and was supplied without curation.

Regarding this clone: Its antigen is still unknown. The sample holds no much larger clone one base away, and base qualities are not on file.

Collaborating institutions collected whole blood in K2EDTA tubes following their own protocols. For TCRbeta analysis, collaborators shipped samples as frozen whole blood, isolated PBMCs, or DNA extracted from either of those sample types. The immunoSEQ Assay, a bias-controlled multiplex PCR, was used to amplify TCRbeta CDR3 regions from genomic DNA. On the study's bioinformatics: Within the assay, amplification of reference gene primers was used to estimate how many nucleated cells each sample contained. To quantify the absolute abundance of each unique TCRbeta CDR3 rearrangement, sequence reads were collapsed and filtered. For each sample, productive Simpson clonality was calculated as the square root of Simpson's diversity index across productive rearrangements. TCRdb took this table from immuneACCESS and kept in-frame rearrangements with V and J called. Such tables lack part of the clones; where checked against another copy, unresolved V genes explain under half of the gap, and the rest is unexplained. V, J and clone size are taken as reported in that table, and D and trimming were inferred from the DNA itself. This sample gives fewer than 200,000 clones in total; approximately 80% of them show up just once. The biggest ten clones account for about 10% of the sample.

Sequencing was performed on peripheral blood. This sequence originates from a woman over 75 with active or convalescent COVID-19.

The bases are TGTGCCAGCAGTTTCTCGACAGGGGATAATTCACCCCTCCACTTT. The encoded protein is CASSFSTGDNSPLHF. The chain employs TRBV27 and TRBJ1-6, with 8 junctional bases fitting TRBD1. V lost 3 bases and J lost 5 bases, and the count of bases not matched to a germline gene is 3. The cysteine opens and the phenylalanine closes a CDR3 of 15 amino acids. Only the CDR3 region is kept as DNA, spanning 45 bases read in frame from base 1. The germline V gene (reference sequence) yields MNHEY for CDR1 and SMNVEV for CDR2.